Below, one T cell receptor beta chain is given with its context. These data come from a study of blood T cell repertoires in COVID-19. In the study overall: Donors in Cohort 3 counted as recovered after two negative PCRs, clearance, or symptom resolution. Whether acute or convalescent, the COVID-19 samples came from the United States, Italy and Spain.

Allocation to cohorts depended on clinical history reported by the participants. The protocol was immunoSEQ multiplex PCR, while the TCRdb copy is restricted to in-frame clones and leaves out a portion. The data contain hundreds of thousands of clones, about 86% of them singletons. Trimming removed 3 bases from V and 6 bases from J, with 8 bases in between. The CDR3 runs to 12 residues. CDR1 and CDR2 (germline): LGHDT, YNNKEL (reference sequence). Material: PBMCs or T cells enriched from blood (not recorded which). This sequence originates from a woman between 50 and 59 years old in a cohort exposed to, infected with or recovered from COVID-19 (not recorded which). The chain links TRBV3-1 (or the pseudogene TRBV3-2) to TRBJ1-2, with no clear D. For the CDR3, the DNA is TGTGCCAGCAGCCACGGAGGGAATGGCTACACCTTC. Its protein product is CASSHGGNGYTF.